One sample yielded the 9 T cell receptor beta chains listed below, sequenced in a study of T cell changes during pregnancy in multiple sclerosis. Sequenced by immunoSEQ multiplex PCR; TCRdb stores in-frame clones only, minus some. The sample lists fewer than 70,000 clones, roughly 92% occurring once. The sequencing here drew on peripheral blood, taken in the second trimester of pregnancy. The receptors were gathered from a female donor with multiple sclerosis, enrolled in a pregnancy study.

This chain links TRBV7-9 with TRBJ2-1, with TRBD2 matching 10 bases. Germline CDR1 and CDR2: SEHNR and FQNEAQ (reference sequence). The CDR3 is 15 residues long. Germline trimming cut 4 bases from V and 2 bases from J; bases unmatched to any gene: 2. This CDR3 is CASSWTSGTYNEQFF. CDR3 DNA sequence: TGTGCCAGCAGCTGGACTAGCGGAACCTACAATGAGCAGTTCTTC.

The J gene is TRBJ2-7, the V gene TRBV23-1; 8 nucleotides line up with TRBD1. TRBV23-1 is flagged as an ORF with uncertain function. Trimming cost V 2 bases and J 3 bases; bases outside gene matches: 12. The CDR3 runs to 17 residues. In nucleotides, the CDR3 is TGCGCCAGCAGTCAAATTGGGATTACAGGGGGTGACTACGAGCAGTACTTC. Translated, it gives CASSQIGITGGDYEQYF.

The chain has TRBV7-9 and TRBJ1-2, with TRBD1 matching 8 bases. The CDR3 loop spans 15 amino acids. Germline values: CDR1 SEHNR, CDR2 FQNEAQ (reference sequence). V gave up 2 bases and J gave up 7 bases; unmatched junction bases: 9. CDR3 nucleotides: TGTGCCAGCAGCTTATCAACAGGGGGTTTGGGTGGCTACACCTTC. Translation gives CASSLSTGGLGGYTF.

The chain couples TRBV5-4 to TRBJ2-5; TRBD2 matches at 11 bases. The CDR3 extends over 15 amino acids. Germline assignment: CDR1 SGHNT and CDR2 YYREEE (reference sequence). V was pared by 4 bases and J by 0 bases, with 2 bases of the junction left unmatched. CDR3 in amino acids: CASSPTSGNQETQYF. Here the CDR3 DNA reads TGTGCCAGCAGCCCGACTAGCGGGAACCAAGAGACCCAGTACTTC.

The chain links TRBV7-2 to TRBJ2-3; TRBD2 matches 10 bases. CDR3 length equals 15 residues. Germline V gene sequence: CDR1 SGHTA, CDR2 FQGNSA. V shed 6 bases, J shed 2 bases, and the junction held 5 bases outside the gene matches. The CDR3 DNA follows: TGTGCCAGCAGGAATAGCGGGGGGTTCACAGATACGCAGTATTTT. This encodes CASRNSGGFTDTQYF. The whole variable domain, filled in from reference TRBV7-2 and TRBJ2-3, reads GAGVSQSPSNKVTEKGKDVELRCDPISGHTALYWYRQSLGQGLEFLIYFQGNSAPDKSGLPSDRFSAERTGGSVSTLTIQRTQQEDSAVYLCASRNSGGFTDTQYFGPGTRLTVL.

The V gene is TRBV29-1, the J gene TRBJ1-5, with 7 bases that match TRBD1. This CDR3 region has 14 residues. After removal of 4 bases from V and 4 bases from J, the junction contained 7 bases not matched to a gene. In germline, CDR1 is SQVTM, CDR2 ANQGSEA. CDR3 DNA sequence: TGCAGCGTTGTCTCAGGGGGTTCGAATCAGCCCCAGCATTTT. Translation gives CSVVSGGSNQPQHF. Supplemented by reference TRBV29-1 and TRBJ1-5, the full variable domain reads SAVISQKPSRDICQRGTSLTIQCQVDSQVTMMFWYRQQPGQSLTLIATANQGSEATYESGFVIDKFPISRPNLTFSTLTVSNMSPEDSSIYLCSVVSGGSNQPQHFGDGTRLSIL.

The chain joins TRBV5-1 to TRBJ2-5, with TRBD2 identical over 13 bases. The V gene end was trimmed by 5 bases and the J gene end by 1 base; junction bases not matched to a gene: 8. The CDR3 is made up of 17 amino acids. Germline V lookup: CDR1 SGHRS, CDR2 YFSETQ. The CDR3 region is CASRSGLAGVLQETQYF. The CDR3 DNA reads TGCGCCAGCAGGTCCGGACTAGCGGGAGTTCTCCAAGAGACCCAGTACTTC.

The V call is TRBV9, the J call TRBJ1-3; 11 bases map to TRBD1. The CDR3 covers 17 residues. The J segment lost 3 bases and the V segment lost 1 base, leaving 6 bases of the junction unmatched. From germline, CDR1 is SGDLS and CDR2 YYNGEE. CDR3 in DNA: TGTGCCAGCAGCGTATTTCCCGGGACAGGGGGTGGAAACACCATATATTTT. Translation gives CASSVFPGTGGGNTIYF.

The chain employs TRBV7-8 and TRBJ2-3; D may be TRBD2 (6 bases). This CDR3 comprises 14 residues. V was cut by 5 bases and J by 4 bases, with 13 bases left in between. In germline, CDR1 is SGHVS, CDR2 FQNEAQ. The chain's CDR3 is CASSPPEGPDTQYF. For the CDR3, the DNA is TGTGCCAGCAGCCCACCGGAGGGGCCAGATACGCAGTATTTT.